The 23 T cell receptor beta chains listed next were all sequenced from one sample in a study of HIV-infected patients and healthy controls. Reverse transcription used about 510 ng RNA and constant-region primers for alpha and beta. Using multiplexing indices, alpha and beta chain libraries were generated apart by chain-specific third strand synthesis. TCRdb passed the 5' RACE reads through MiXCR, listing each CDR3 protein once. The sample lists roughly 3,200 distinct CDR3 sequences; approximately 21% were seen once. No cell fractionation was done, so the repertoire covers all unsorted peripheral blood T cells. Here the sequenced sample was blood, taken before antiretroviral therapy. These receptors were obtained from an adult with HIV infection.

The rearrangement uses TRBV19 and TRBJ2-7, with 8 bases aligning to TRBD1. Germline CDR1 LNHDA, CDR2 SQIVND (reference sequence). The CDR3 totals 15 residues. The trim removed 3 bases at V and 1 base at J, leaving 5 bases unmatched. CDR3 protein: CASSMKGDRSYEQYF. The DNA of the CDR3 is TGTGCCAGTAGTATGAAGGGGGACAGGTCCTACGAGCAGTACTTC. The full variable domain, with the rest looked up from reference TRBV19 and TRBJ2-7, is DGGITQSPKYLFRKEGQNVTLSCEQNLNHDAMYWYRQDPGQGLRLIYYSQIVNDFQKGDIAEGYSVSREKKESFPLTVTSAQKNPTAFYLCASSMKGDRSYEQYFGPGTRLTVT.

In regard to this clonotype: This may be a read error: a much more frequent sequence differs by one nucleotide. V usage is TRBV7-2 and J usage is TRBJ1-2; TRBD1 aligns across 7 bases. There are 15 residues in the CDR3. Losses at the gene ends were 5 bases for V and 5 bases for J; bases not matched to a gene: 11. From germline, CDR1 is SGHTA and CDR2 FQGNSA. The CDR3 bases are TGTGCCAGCAGCCTGTACAGGGGATCGGAGTATGGCTACACCTTC. Protein: CASSLYRGSEYGYTF.

This clonotype was detected only a few times. The rearrangement joins TRBV7-2 to TRBJ2-5, with 12 bases aligning to TRBD2. The CDR3 covers 15 residues. Germline V gene lookup returns CDR1 SGHTA and CDR2 FQGNSA. After removal of 5 bases from V and 4 bases from J, the junction contained 5 bases not matched to a gene. The CDR3 region has the DNA TGTGCCAGCAGCACTCTAGCGGGGGGGCGAGAGACCCAGTACTTC. It translates to CASSTLAGGRETQYF.

By share, this clonotype ranks as medium-sized. This chain connects TRBV4-1 to TRBJ1-5, with D maybe TRBD1 (5 bases). This CDR3 is 15 amino acids long. Between the trimmed V and J ends, which lost 2 bases and 3 bases, there was a span of 11 bases. CDR1 and CDR2 from the germline V gene are MGHRA and YSYEKL. The CDR3 is CASSQRDAYNQPQHF. CDR3 nucleotide sequence: TGCGCCAGCAGCCAACGGGACGCCTACAATCAGCCCCAGCATTTT.

This clonotype was seen only a few times. The chain carries TRBV6-2 or TRBV6-3 and TRBJ2-3; 7 bases match TRBD2. Germline V gives CDR1 MNHEY, CDR2 SVGEGT. This CDR3 spans 14 amino acids. V lost 6 bases to trimming and J lost 2 bases; unmatched junction nucleotides: 5. CDR3 nucleotide sequence: TGTGCCAGCAGAACGGGGGGTTCCACAGATACGCAGTATTTT. This translates into CASRTGGSTDTQYF.

The chain couples TRBV4-3 to TRBJ2-5; D uncertain. Between the trimmed V and J ends, which lost 3 bases and 3 bases, there was a span of 8 bases. This CDR3 is built from 13 residues. Germline V gene data show CDR1 as LGHNA and CDR2 as YSLEER. The CDR3 here is CASSQIREETQYF. In DNA, the CDR3 is TGCGCCAGCAGCCAGATTAGAGAAGAGACCCAGTACTTC.

In this sample, this clonotype turned up once. The chain links TRBV18 to TRBJ1-5; D is possibly TRBD1 (5 bases). The germline V gene has CDR1 KGHSH and CDR2 LQKENI. The CDR3 extends over 13 amino acids. V dropped 4 bases and J dropped 1 base, with 5 bases sitting between them. The CDR3 sequence is CASSQGSNQPQHF. The CDR3 bases are TGTGCCAGCTCACAGGGGAGCAATCAGCCCCAGCATTTT.

This clonotype was seen more than once but under ten times. This chain connects TRBV24-1 to TRBJ1-2; D ambiguous. Germline-derived CDR1 and CDR2 are KGHDR and SFDVKD. Trimming took 3 bases from V and 6 from J, leaving 4 bases between them. The CDR3 has 11 amino acids. CDR3 nucleotides: TGTGCCACCAGTGATACCCATGGCTACACCTTC. Its translation: CATSDTHGYTF.

V usage is TRBV29-1 and J usage is TRBJ1-1, with D tentatively TRBD1 (5 bases). Trimming stripped 2 bases from V and 7 bases from J, with 17 bases between. Germline CDR1 reads SQVTM; CDR2 reads ANQGSEA. This CDR3 spans 14 amino acids. Here the CDR3 DNA reads TGCAGCGTTGAATGGGGCAGAAGAGCCCATGAAGCTTTCTTT. Translated: CSVEWGRRAHEAFF.

The V and J genes are TRBV28 and TRBJ1-5, with D possibly TRBD1 on 5 matching bases. Trimming took off 6 bases at V and 3 bases at J, with 18 bases between the two ends. This CDR3 spans 16 amino acids. Germline assignment: CDR1 MDHEN and CDR2 SYDVKM. This CDR3 reads CASSSFDDSFNQPQHF. CDR3 coding DNA: TGTGCCAGCAGCTCCTTCGACGACAGCTTCAATCAGCCCCAGCATTTT.

This clonotype qualifies as medium-sized. The rearrangement links TRBV13 to TRBJ1-2; D is undetermined. From germline, CDR1 is PRHDT and CDR2 FYEKMQ (reference sequence). Trimming left V 5 bases short and J 8 bases short, with 12 bases between. The CDR3 runs 12 residues. The CDR3 DNA reads as TGTGCCAGCAGCACCCGGACGGACGGCTACACCTTC. Translated: CASSTRTDGYTF.

This clonotype is labeled medium-sized. This chain links TRBV19 with TRBJ1-2; possible D gene TRBD1, 6 bases. Germline CDR1 reads LNHDA; CDR2 reads SQIVND (reference sequence). The CDR3 is 14 residues long. Trimming removed 5 bases at V and 4 bases at J, with 14 bases between. CDR3 sequence (DNA): TGTGCCAGTAGTCCAAACGGACAGCCCTATGGCTACACCTTC. Translation gives CASSPNGQPYGYTF.

This clonotype rates as medium-sized. The chain joins TRBV9 to TRBJ2-6; no reliable D call. This CDR3 comprises 14 residues. The germline gives CDR1 SGDLS, CDR2 YYNGEE. Trimming shortened V by 0 bases and J by 4 bases, and 5 bases separated the two germline ends. The CDR3 region has the DNA TGTGCCAGCAGCGTAGGACCCGGGGCCAACGTCCTGACTTTC. It translates to CASSVGPGANVLTF.

This clonotype is medium-sized in the sample. V gene TRBV11-1 combines with J gene TRBJ2-7; D uncertain. CDR1 and CDR2 (germline): SGHAT, FQDESV (reference sequence). CDR3 length: 12 amino acids. Trimming removed 5 bases at V and 6 bases at J, with 11 bases between. For the CDR3, the DNA is TGTGCCAGCAGCGGTGAAGCGTTCGAGCAGTACTTC. Translated, it gives CASSGEAFEQYF.

By proportion, this clonotype is medium-sized (0.01 to 0.1%). The chain employs TRBV25-1 and TRBJ1-1; a weak D match, TRBD1 (6 bases). CDR1 and CDR2 (germline): MGHDK, SYGVNS. This CDR3 comprises 14 residues. Trimming pared 10 bases from V and 4 bases from J, leaving 19 bases between. CDR3 sequence (DNA): TGTGCCACCTCGAAGGGGGGGGCAGTCACTGAAGCTTTCTTT. It specifies CATSKGGAVTEAFF.

The J gene is TRBJ2-1, the V gene TRBV20-1, with D unresolved. CDR3 length equals 13 residues. The germline V and J ends were trimmed by 7 bases and 3 bases, with 13 bases remaining between them. Germline V gives CDR1 DFQATT, CDR2 SNEGSKA (reference sequence). CDR3 in DNA: TGCAGTGTACAGCGTGGGCTCTACAATGAGCAGTTCTTC. This codes for CSVQRGLYNEQFF.

The chain is built from TRBV6-2 or TRBV6-3 and TRBJ2-3, with TRBD2 matching over 8 bases. The CDR3 loop spans 16 amino acids. The ends lost 5 bases at V and 1 base at J; junction bases unmatched: 8. Germline V gene lookup returns CDR1 MNHEY and CDR2 SVGEGT. In DNA, the CDR3 is TGTGCCAGCAGTCGACTGTCGACTAGCGGCACAGATACGCAGTATTTT. Amino acids: CASSRLSTSGTDTQYF.

This clonotype has just a few counts. The chain recombines TRBV10-3 with TRBJ2-3; no clear D gene. Trimming removed 3 bases from V and 7 bases from J, with 5 bases in between. Germline assignment: CDR1 ENHRY and CDR2 SYGVKD. CDR3 length equals 11 residues. The CDR3 reads CAISDLYTQYF. DNA of the CDR3: TGTGCCATCAGTGACTTATATACGCAGTATTTT.

This clonotype is classed as medium-sized. This sequence joins TRBV6-1 and TRBJ1-1; a weak D match, TRBD1 (6 bases). Trimming removed 5 bases from V and 0 bases from J, with 16 bases in between. The CDR3 is made up of 16 amino acids. Germline V lookup: CDR1 MNHNS, CDR2 SASEGT. CDR3 protein: CASSQDRPKVNTEAFF. In DNA form, the CDR3 reads TGTGCCAGCAGTCAAGACAGGCCCAAGGTGAACACTGAAGCTTTCTTT.

This clonotype is medium-sized by share. V usage is TRBV7-3 and J usage is TRBJ1-1; D is uncertain. Germline-derived CDR1 and CDR2 are SGHTA and FQGTGA. The CDR3 runs 14 residues. The V end was cut by 4 bases, the J end by 3 bases, with 12 bases between. CDR3 loop: CASSSTPWDTEAFF. CDR3 in DNA: TGTGCCAGCAGCTCTACCCCTTGGGACACTGAAGCTTTCTTT.

This clonotype qualifies as medium-sized. The rearrangement joins TRBV4-2 to TRBJ2-4; 14 nucleotides line up with TRBD2. The CDR3 is 15 amino acids. J was trimmed by 11 bases and V by 0 bases; bases with no gene match: 3. Germline V gene sequence: CDR1 LGHNA, CDR2 YNFKEQ. CDR3 sequence: CASSQEGLAGGFQYF. The CDR3 bases are TGTGCCAGCAGCCAAGAAGGACTAGCGGGGGGTTTTCAGTACTTC.

The chain links TRBV18 to TRBJ1-2; D gene uncertain. V was clipped by 6 bases and J by 8 bases, with 13 bases between them. This CDR3 region has 12 residues. CDR1 is KGHSH, CDR2 LQKENI, per germline. CDR3 residues: CASSSAGEGYTF. CDR3 nucleotide sequence: TGTGCCAGCTCCTCCGCCGGGGAAGGCTACACCTTC.

This clonotype rates as large. The J gene is TRBJ1-1, the V gene TRBV7-6; no definite D call. The CDR3 contains 13 residues. Looked up from germline, CDR1 is SGHVS and CDR2 is FNYEAQ. V lost 1 base, J lost 0 bases, and 3 bases lay in between. This CDR3 reads CASSLDLNTEAFF. DNA of the CDR3: TGTGCCAGCAGCTTAGACTTGAACACTGAAGCTTTCTTT.